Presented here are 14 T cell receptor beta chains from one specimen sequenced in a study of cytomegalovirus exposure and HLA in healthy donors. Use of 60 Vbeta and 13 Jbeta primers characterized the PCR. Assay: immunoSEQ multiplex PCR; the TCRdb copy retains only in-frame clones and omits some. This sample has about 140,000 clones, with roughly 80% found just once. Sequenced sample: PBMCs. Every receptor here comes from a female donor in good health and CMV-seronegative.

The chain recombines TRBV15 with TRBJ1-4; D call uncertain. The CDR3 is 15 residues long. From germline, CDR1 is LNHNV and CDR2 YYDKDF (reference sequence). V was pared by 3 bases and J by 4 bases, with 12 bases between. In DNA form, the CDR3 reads TGTGCCACCAGCAGTCGGGGTGGGGTTAATGAAAAACTGTTTTTT. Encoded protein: CATSSRGGVNEKLFF.

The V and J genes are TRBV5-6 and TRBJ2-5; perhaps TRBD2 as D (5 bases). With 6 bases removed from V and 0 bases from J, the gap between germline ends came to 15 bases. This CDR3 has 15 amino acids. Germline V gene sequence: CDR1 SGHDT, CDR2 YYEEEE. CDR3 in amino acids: CASNSRTSYQETQYF. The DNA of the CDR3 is TGTGCCAGCAATTCTAGGACTTCGTACCAAGAGACCCAGTACTTC.

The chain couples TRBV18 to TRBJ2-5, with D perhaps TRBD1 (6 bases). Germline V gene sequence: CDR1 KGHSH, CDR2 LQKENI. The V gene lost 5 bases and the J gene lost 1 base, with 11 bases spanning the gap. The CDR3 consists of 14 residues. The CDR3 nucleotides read TGTGCCAGCTCAGTTATGGACAGCCAAGAGACCCAGTACTTC. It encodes CASSVMDSQETQYF.

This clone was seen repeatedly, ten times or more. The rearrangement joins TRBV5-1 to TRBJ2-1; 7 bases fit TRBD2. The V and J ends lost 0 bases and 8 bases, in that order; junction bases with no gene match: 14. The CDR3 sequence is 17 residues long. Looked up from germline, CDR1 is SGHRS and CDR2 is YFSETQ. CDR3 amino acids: CASSLDRSGINMDEQFF. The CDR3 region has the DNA TGCGCCAGCAGCTTGGATCGAAGCGGGATAAATATGGATGAGCAGTTCTTC.

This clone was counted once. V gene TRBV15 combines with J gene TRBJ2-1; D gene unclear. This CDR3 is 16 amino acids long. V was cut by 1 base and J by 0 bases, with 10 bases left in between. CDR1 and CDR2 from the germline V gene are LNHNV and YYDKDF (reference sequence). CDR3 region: CATSRVLLSSYNEQFF. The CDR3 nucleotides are TGTGCCACCAGCAGAGTACTTCTGAGCTCCTACAATGAGCAGTTCTTC.

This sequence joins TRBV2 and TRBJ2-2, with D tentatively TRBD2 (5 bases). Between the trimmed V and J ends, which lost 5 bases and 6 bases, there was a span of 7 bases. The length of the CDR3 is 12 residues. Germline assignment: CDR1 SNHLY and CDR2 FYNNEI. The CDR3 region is CASSKGAGELFF. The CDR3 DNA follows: TGTGCCAGCAGTAAGGGAGCCGGGGAGCTGTTTTTT.

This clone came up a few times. This CDR3 reads CASSYISGQETQYF. In nucleotides, the CDR3 is TGTGCCAGCAGCTATATTAGCGGCCAAGAGACCCAGTACTTC. V and J are TRBV7-9 and TRBJ2-5, with D perhaps matching TRBD2 (6 bases). The CDR3 length is 14 residues. Germline V gene lookup returns CDR1 SEHNR and CDR2 FQNEAQ (reference sequence). With 4 bases removed from V and 1 base from J, the gap between germline ends came to 10 bases. The full variable domain, with the rest looked up from reference TRBV7-9 and TRBJ2-5, is DTGVSQNPRHKITKRGQNVTFRCDPISEHNRLYWYRQTLGQGPEFLTYFQNEAQLEKSRLLSDRFSAERPKGSFSTLEIQRTEQGDSAMYLCASSYISGQETQYFGPGTRLLVL.

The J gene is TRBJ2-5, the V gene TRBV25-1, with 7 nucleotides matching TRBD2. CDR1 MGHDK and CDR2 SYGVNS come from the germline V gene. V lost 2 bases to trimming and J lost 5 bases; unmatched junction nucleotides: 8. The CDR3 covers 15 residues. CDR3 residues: CASSEGGVRWETQYF. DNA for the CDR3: TGTGCCAGCAGTGAAGGGGGGGTCCGATGGGAGACCCAGTACTTC.

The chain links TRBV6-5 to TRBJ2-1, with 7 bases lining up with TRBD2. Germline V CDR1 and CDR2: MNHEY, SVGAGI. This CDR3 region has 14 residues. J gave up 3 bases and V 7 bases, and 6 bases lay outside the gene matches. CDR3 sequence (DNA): TGTGCCAGCAAGGAGGGAGGGAGCTACAATGAGCAGTTCTTC. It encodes CASKEGGSYNEQFF.

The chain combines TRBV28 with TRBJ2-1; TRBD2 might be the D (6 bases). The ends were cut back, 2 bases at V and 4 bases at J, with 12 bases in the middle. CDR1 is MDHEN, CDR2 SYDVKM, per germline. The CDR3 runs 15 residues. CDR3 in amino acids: CASSLRRGKYNEQFF. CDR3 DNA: TGTGCCAGCAGTTTAAGGCGCGGGAAGTACAATGAGCAGTTCTTC.

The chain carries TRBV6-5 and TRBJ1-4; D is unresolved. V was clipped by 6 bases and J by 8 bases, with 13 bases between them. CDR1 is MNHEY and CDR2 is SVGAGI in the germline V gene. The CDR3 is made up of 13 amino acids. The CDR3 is CASSSTGREKLFF. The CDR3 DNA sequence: TGTGCCAGCAGCTCGACTGGGAGGGAAAAACTGTTTTTT.

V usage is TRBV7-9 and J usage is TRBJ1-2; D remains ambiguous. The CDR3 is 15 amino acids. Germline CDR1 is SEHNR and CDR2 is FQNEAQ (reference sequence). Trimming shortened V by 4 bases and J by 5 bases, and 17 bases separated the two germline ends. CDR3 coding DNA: TGTGCCAGCAGCTACCTTGACCAGGCCTCATATGGCTACACCTTC. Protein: CASSYLDQASYGYTF.

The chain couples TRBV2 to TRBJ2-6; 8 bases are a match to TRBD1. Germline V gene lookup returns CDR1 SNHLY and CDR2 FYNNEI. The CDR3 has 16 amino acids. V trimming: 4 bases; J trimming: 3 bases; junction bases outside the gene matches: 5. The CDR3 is CASSAGQGGGANVLTF. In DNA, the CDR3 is TGTGCCAGCAGTGCTGGACAGGGCGGTGGGGCCAACGTCCTGACTTTC.

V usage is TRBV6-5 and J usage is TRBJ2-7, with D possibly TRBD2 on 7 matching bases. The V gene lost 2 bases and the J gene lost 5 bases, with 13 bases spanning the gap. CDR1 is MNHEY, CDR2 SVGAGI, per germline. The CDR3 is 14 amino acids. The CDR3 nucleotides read TGTGCCAGCAGTTACCGGGGGGCGCCCAACGAGCAGTACTTC. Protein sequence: CASSYRGAPNEQYF.